Listed here are 13 T cell receptor beta chains from one sample, sequenced in a study of CD8 T cells in Susac syndrome. Roughly 0.5 to 1 ug RNA was reverse transcribed with random hexamers. TCRdb re-derived calls from the immunoSEQ multiplex PCR reads in MiXCR, one entry per CDR3 protein. In the table there are about 300,000 distinct CDR3 sequences, around 89% of which are singletons. The sequencing sample was made of CD8+ T cells from PBMCs. These TCRs come from a human donor with multiple sclerosis.

This chain uses TRBV19 with TRBJ2-7; 9 positions match TRBD2. This CDR3 region has 13 residues. After removal of 6 bases from V and 4 bases from J, the junction contained 4 bases not matched to a gene. From germline, CDR1 is LNHDA and CDR2 SQIVND (reference sequence). The CDR3 nucleotides read TGTGCCAGTAGCATGGGACTAGCTTACGAGCAGTACTTC. This sequence encodes CASSMGLAYEQYF.

The chain joins TRBV29-1 to TRBJ1-2; 8 bases fit TRBD1. Trimming removed 5 bases from V and 6 bases from J; junction bases left unmatched: 5. Germline loops: CDR1 SQVTM, CDR2 ANQGSEA. The CDR3 extends over 12 amino acids. CDR3 nucleotide sequence: TGCAGCGTTCCGCCGACAGGGGATGGCTACACCTTC. Amino acid sequence: CSVPPTGDGYTF.

The chain joins TRBV7-8 to TRBJ1-2; D gene unclear. Germline CDR1 and CDR2: SGHVS and FQNEAQ. The CDR3 runs to 16 residues. V was trimmed by 8 bases and J by 7 bases, leaving 26 bases between them. CDR3 DNA: TGTGCCAGCGGTCCGGGAATGACTAAAACTGGCTTTGGCTACACCTTC. It encodes CASGPGMTKTGFGYTF. Based on the CDR3 plus reference TRBV7-8 and TRBJ1-2, the full variable domain is GAGVSQSPRYKVAKRGQDVALRCDPISGHVSLFWYQQALGQGPEFLTYFQNEAQLDKSGLPSDRFFAERPEGSVSTLKIQRTQQEDSAVYLCASGPGMTKTGFGYTFGSGTRLTVV.

CDR3: CASGNRGHPYEQYF. The CDR3 nucleotides read TGTGCCAGCGGCAACAGGGGGCATCCCTACGAGCAGTACTTC. The V gene is TRBV7-9, the J gene TRBJ2-7; 9 nucleotides match TRBD1. CDR1 and CDR2 (germline): SEHNR, FQNEAQ (reference sequence). CDR3 length equals 14 residues. The V and J ends lost 8 bases and 2 bases, in that order; junction bases with no gene match: 7.

The chain carries TRBV30 and TRBJ2-5; D might be TRBD1 (6 bases). Germline values: CDR1 GTSNPN, CDR2 SVGIG (reference sequence). Trimming left V 1 base short and J 3 bases short, with 12 bases between. The CDR3 has 14 residues. This CDR3 is CAWSEGQGKETQYF. The CDR3 bases are TGTGCCTGGAGTGAGGGCCAGGGGAAAGAGACCCAGTACTTC.

CDR3 residues: CASSQLAGGSNNEQFF. The CDR3 DNA follows: TGTGCCAGCAGCCAATTAGCGGGGGGGAGTAACAATGAGCAGTTCTTC. This chain joins TRBV4-2 and TRBJ2-1; 11 bases are a match to TRBD2. The junction had 5 bases not matched to a gene; V was cut back by 2 bases and J by 5 bases. CDR1 and CDR2 (germline): LGHNA, YNFKEQ. This CDR3 has 16 amino acids.

This chain joins TRBV9 and TRBJ2-2, with D possibly being TRBD1 (6 bases). The V end was cut by 0 bases, the J end by 7 bases, with 22 bases between. Looked up from germline, CDR1 is SGDLS and CDR2 is YYNGEE. The CDR3 runs 18 residues. Written as DNA, the CDR3 is TGTGCCAGCAGCGTAGCTCGGCAGGGGCCCAACGATGTCGGGGAGCTGTTTTTT. Amino acid sequence: CASSVARQGPNDVGELFF.

The chain carries TRBV6-2 or TRBV6-3 and TRBJ1-5, with a possible D match to TRBD1 (6 bases). The V and J ends lost 0 bases and 7 bases respectively, with 13 bases between them. Germline V gene sequence: CDR1 MNHEY, CDR2 SVGEGT. The CDR3 runs 15 residues. The CDR3 DNA is TGTGCCAGCAGTTACTCACAGGGTTTGAGGCAGCCCCAGCATTTT. Its translation is CASSYSQGLRQPQHF.

The chain has TRBV18 and TRBJ2-3; TRBD1 is a possible D gene (5 bases). The CDR3 is made up of 17 amino acids. V was pared by 6 bases and J by 0 bases, with 19 bases between. Germline values: CDR1 KGHSH, CDR2 LQKENI. The CDR3 nucleotides read TGTGCCAGCTCCACCATCCCCTCGACAGTAAGCACAGATACGCAGTATTTT. Encoded protein: CASSTIPSTVSTDTQYF.

This chain links TRBV2 with TRBJ2-5; TRBD2 aligns across 11 bases. Germline V gene data show CDR1 as SNHLY and CDR2 as FYNNEI. The CDR3 sequence is 14 residues long. Germline trimming cut 7 bases from V and 3 bases from J; bases unmatched to any gene: 4. The CDR3 region is CASTGGLAEETQYF. The CDR3 DNA sequence: TGTGCCAGCACCGGGGGACTAGCGGAAGAGACCCAGTACTTC.

The chain links TRBV11-2 to TRBJ1-5; D gene unclear. CDR1 is SGHAT and CDR2 is FQNNGV in the germline V gene. The CDR3 loop spans 15 amino acids. V lost 0 bases and J 1 base, leaving 7 bases between the germline ends. The CDR3 bases are TGTGCCAGCAGCTTAGATGGGTGGAGCAATCAGCCCCAGCATTTT. Translation gives CASSLDGWSNQPQHF.

This rearrangement joins TRBV27 to TRBJ2-7, with D maybe TRBD2 (6 bases). Trimming took off 4 bases at V and 0 bases at J, with 13 bases between the two ends. This CDR3 has 15 amino acids. Germline CDR1 MNHEY, CDR2 SMNVEV (reference sequence). Here the CDR3 reads CASSYGAGSSYEQYF. Here the CDR3 DNA reads TGTGCCAGCAGTTATGGGGCCGGGAGCTCCTACGAGCAGTACTTC.

This clonotype was detected only a few times. The V and J genes are TRBV4-3 and TRBJ2-7; a possible D gene is TRBD2 (6 bases). V lost 0 bases to trimming and J lost 4 bases, with 13 bases between them. This CDR3 spans 15 amino acids. Germline loops: CDR1 LGHNA, CDR2 YSLEER. CDR3 amino acids: CASSQDEGLSYEQYF. The DNA of the CDR3 is TGCGCCAGCAGCCAAGATGAAGGACTAAGTTACGAGCAGTACTTC.